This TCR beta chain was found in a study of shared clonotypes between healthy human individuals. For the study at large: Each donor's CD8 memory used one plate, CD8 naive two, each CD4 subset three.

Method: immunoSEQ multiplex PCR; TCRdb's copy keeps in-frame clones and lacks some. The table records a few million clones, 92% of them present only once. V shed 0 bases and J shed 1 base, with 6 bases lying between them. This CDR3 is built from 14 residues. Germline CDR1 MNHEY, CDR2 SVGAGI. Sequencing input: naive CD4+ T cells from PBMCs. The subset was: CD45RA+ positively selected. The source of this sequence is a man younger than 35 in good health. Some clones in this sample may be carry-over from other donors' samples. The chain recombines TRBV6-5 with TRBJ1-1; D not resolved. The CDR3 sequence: CASSYSHRNTEAFF. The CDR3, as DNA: TGTGCCAGCAGTTACTCGCACAGGAACACTGAAGCTTTCTTT.